This entry lists 15 T cell receptor beta chains sequenced from one sample in a study of T cells in Graves' hyperthyroidism and ophthalmopathy. It was RNA transcripts that yielded the amplified TCR beta CDR3 regions. First-round RT-PCR targeting the TCR CDR3 was performed with the HTBI primer set. One entry per CDR3 protein results from TCRdb running MiXCR on the multiplex PCR reads. The table shows roughly 560,000 distinct CDR3 sequences, with roughly 15% occurring only once. The sequencing input was blood. The origin of the receptors is a woman between 40 and 50 years old with Graves' ophthalmopathy.

At least ten counts were recorded for this clonotype. The chain employs TRBV28 and TRBJ2-7; weak D call: TRBD2 (6 bases). This CDR3 contains 15 residues. CDR1 and CDR2 from the germline V gene are MDHEN and SYDVKM. The ends were cut back, 3 bases at V and 2 bases at J, with 14 bases in the middle. CDR3 protein: CASSFTGLATYEQYF. Written as DNA, the CDR3 is TGTGCCAGCAGTTTCACGGGCCTAGCGACCTACGAGCAGTACTTC.

In this sample, this clonotype turned up a few times. The rearrangement joins TRBV20-1 to TRBJ2-2; 8 bases are a match to TRBD2. The CDR3 has 12 residues. V was pared by 6 bases and J by 5 bases, with 2 bases of the junction left unmatched. CDR1 DFQATT and CDR2 SNEGSKA come from the germline V gene (reference sequence). CDR3 coding DNA: TGCAGTGCCGGGAGGGGGACCGGGGAGCTGTTTTTT. Its protein is CSAGRGTGELFF.

There are many counts of this clonotype. The gene calls are TRBV19 and TRBJ1-5; D not certain. Germline V CDR1 and CDR2: LNHDA, SQIVND (reference sequence). Between the trimmed V and J ends, which lost 7 bases and 5 bases, there was a span of 30 bases. The CDR3 is made up of 19 amino acids. DNA for the CDR3: TGTGCCAGTACCCCATCAAGGTATCGACGGTCGGAATGGGATCAGCCCCAGCATTTT. Its protein is CASTPSRYRRSEWDQPQHF.

This clonotype appeared many times. This rearrangement joins TRBV4-3 to TRBJ2-7, with TRBD1 as a possible D gene (6 bases). V lost 3 bases and J 3 bases, leaving 15 bases between the germline ends. The length of the CDR3 is 15 residues. Per the germline V gene, CDR1 is LGHNA and CDR2 is YSLEER. The CDR3 coding sequence is TGCGCCAGCAGCCAGGGTCGACAGGTCAGCTACGAGCAGTACTTC. Amino acid sequence: CASSQGRQVSYEQYF.

This chain links TRBV11-3 with TRBJ2-2; D is ambiguous. V dropped 8 bases and J dropped 3 bases, with 13 bases sitting between them. In germline, CDR1 is SGHNT, CDR2 YENEEA. This CDR3 spans 14 amino acids. This CDR3 reads CASRSGPYTGELFF. The CDR3 nucleotides are TGTGCCAGCCGCTCCGGACCGTACACCGGGGAGCTGTTTTTT.

The rearrangement links TRBV7-2 to TRBJ2-2; D not resolved. Deletions cut 5 bases from V and 5 bases from J, with 12 bases between. The CDR3 has 14 residues. The germline V gene encodes CDR1 SGHTA and CDR2 FQGNSA. This chain's CDR3 is CASSPFDRTGELFF. CDR3 DNA sequence: TGTGCCAGCAGCCCATTTGACCGAACCGGGGAGCTGTTTTTT.

This clonotype was seen many times. The gene calls are TRBV20-1 and TRBJ2-7, with 7 bases identical to TRBD2. In germline, CDR1 is DFQATT, CDR2 SNEGSKA (reference sequence). The CDR3 consists of 14 residues. The junction had 6 bases not matched to a gene; V was cut back by 0 bases and J by 4 bases. CDR3 sequence: CSAREWRESYEQYF. CDR3 coding DNA: TGCAGTGCTAGAGAATGGCGGGAGTCTTACGAGCAGTACTTC.

Here the CDR3 reads CASSQVHRSGLADPYEQYF. Here the CDR3 DNA reads TGCGCCAGCAGCCAAGTTCACAGGTCGGGACTGGCGGACCCCTACGAGCAGTACTTC. This rearrangement joins TRBV4-1 to TRBJ2-7; D possibly corresponds to TRBD2 (6 bases). V gave up 1 base and J gave up 2 bases, with 24 bases separating them. Germline V CDR1 and CDR2: MGHRA, YSYEKL. CDR3 length: 19 amino acids.

This clonotype has a count of ten or more. The gene calls are TRBV28 and TRBJ2-7; TRBD1 aligns across 7 bases. J lost 6 bases, V lost 6 bases, and 14 bases had no gene match. The CDR3 is 15 amino acids. Germline CDR1 MDHEN, CDR2 SYDVKM. The CDR3 loop is CASSSNQDRFSEQYF. The CDR3 coding sequence is TGTGCCAGCAGCTCCAATCAGGACAGGTTTTCCGAGCAGTACTTC.

The CDR3 sequence is CASSYAGAIQETQYF. In nucleotides, the CDR3 is TGCGCCAGCAGCTATGCAGGGGCAATCCAAGAGACCCAGTACTTC. The V call is TRBV4-1, the J call TRBJ2-5; possible D gene TRBD1, 6 bases. This CDR3 has 15 amino acids. The V gene's germline CDR1 is MGHRA and CDR2 YSYEKL. The V end lost 5 bases, the J end lost 1 base, and 14 bases lay between the germline ends.

This clonotype has a handful of counts. The rearrangement joins TRBV2 to TRBJ1-3; no definite D call. The CDR3 covers 15 residues. V was shortened by 6 bases and J by 2 bases, with 14 bases between the two germline ends. Per germline, CDR1 SNHLY and CDR2 FYNNEI. For the CDR3, the DNA is TGTGCCAGCAGCCCAGCCCGGAGGGCTGGAAACACCATATATTTT. Its protein is CASSPARRAGNTIYF.

This clonotype occurred many times. This chain uses TRBV12-3 or TRBV12-4 with TRBJ2-2, with 11 nucleotides matching TRBD2. Trimming took 6 bases from V and 7 from J; bases not matched to a gene: 7. The CDR3 runs 15 residues. For the CDR3, the DNA is TGTGCCAGCAGCCGGGCGGGGACTAGCGGCGGGGAGCTGTTTTTT. Protein sequence: CASSRAGTSGGELFF.

Comment on this clonotype: Being one base from a much bigger clone, this may be a read error. CDR3 region: CVSSPDPSEAFF. In nucleotides, the CDR3 is TGTGTCAGCAGTCCGGACCCATCTGAAGCTTTCTTT. The J gene is TRBJ1-1, the V gene TRBV12-3 or TRBV12-4; D is unclear. CDR3 length equals 12 residues.

The rearrangement joins TRBV2 to TRBJ2-7, with TRBD2 matching over 9 bases. Germline V gene lookup returns CDR1 SNHLY and CDR2 FYNNEI. V trimming: 8 bases; J trimming: 3 bases; junction bases outside the gene matches: 8. The CDR3 totals 14 residues. CDR3 residues: CASGRGSGSYEQYF. CDR3 bases: TGTGCCAGCGGTAGAGGTAGCGGGAGCTACGAGCAGTACTTC.

This clonotype was recorded at least ten times. The chain joins TRBV19 to TRBJ1-1; D gene uncertain. Germline V lookup: CDR1 LNHDA, CDR2 SQIVND (reference sequence). Trimming left V 3 bases short and J 0 bases short, with 5 bases between. The CDR3 contains 13 residues. CDR3 in amino acids: CASSMAVNTEAFF. Here the CDR3 DNA reads TGTGCCAGTAGTATGGCAGTGAACACTGAAGCTTTCTTT.